The clone carrying this T cell receptor beta chain was seen only a few times. The authors amplified TCR beta CDR3 regions, and they did so from RNA transcripts for repertoire sequencing. In the first round, RT-PCR was carried out with HTBI primers, and a multiplex PCR formed the second round. TCRdb ran MiXCR on the multiplex PCR reads and lists one entry per CDR3 protein. Of approximately 1.2 million distinct CDR3 sequences in the sample, about two fifths were seen once. This sample was taken from a study of Graves' ophthalmopathy and Graves' hyperthyroidism. This CDR3 spans 12 amino acids. Germline V lookup: CDR1 SNHLY, CDR2 FYNNEI. Unmatched junction bases numbered 3, after V lost 5 bases and J lost 8 bases. Uncontrolled infections, other autoimmune diseases, pregnancy or lactation barred patients from enrollment.

The receptor comes from an adult man with Graves' hyperthyroidism. This chain uses TRBV2 with TRBJ1-2; 9 nucleotides line up with TRBD1. Sequencing was carried out using peripheral blood or thyroid tissue (not recorded which). The CDR3 here is CASSRGQGGYTF. The CDR3, as DNA: TGTGCCAGCAGTAGGGGACAGGGAGGCTACACCTTC.